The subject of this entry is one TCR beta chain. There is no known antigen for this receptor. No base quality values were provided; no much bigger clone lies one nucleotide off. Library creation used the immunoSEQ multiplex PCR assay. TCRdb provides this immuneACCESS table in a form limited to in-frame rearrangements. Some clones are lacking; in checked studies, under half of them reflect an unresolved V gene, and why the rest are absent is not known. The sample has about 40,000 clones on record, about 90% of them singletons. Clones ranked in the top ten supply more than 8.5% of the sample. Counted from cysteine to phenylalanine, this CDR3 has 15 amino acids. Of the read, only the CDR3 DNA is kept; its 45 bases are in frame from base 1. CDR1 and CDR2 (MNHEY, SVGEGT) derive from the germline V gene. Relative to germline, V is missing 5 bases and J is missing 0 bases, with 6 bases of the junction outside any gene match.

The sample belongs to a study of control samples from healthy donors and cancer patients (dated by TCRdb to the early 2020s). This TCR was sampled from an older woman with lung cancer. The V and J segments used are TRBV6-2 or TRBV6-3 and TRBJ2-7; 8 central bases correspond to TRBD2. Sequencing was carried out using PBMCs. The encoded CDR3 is CASSPVAGSSYEQYF. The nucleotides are TGTGCCAGCAGTCCGGTAGCGGGAAGCTCCTACGAGCAGTACTTC.